The present entry profiles one TCR beta chain with its context. With 5 bases clipped from V and 3 bases from J, the junction kept 12 bases outside the gene matches. Germline-derived CDR1 and CDR2 are SGHTA and FQGNSA. There are 16 residues in the CDR3. Original methodology: Counts of nucleated cells, estimated from reference gene primer amplification, were obtained. Profiled with immunoSEQ multiplex PCR; TCRdb holds only in-frame clones, not every one. That table gives V, J and clone size, and the DNA gave D and trimming. The repertoire holds more than 350,000 clones, with approximately 90% as singletons. This sample is part of a study of blood T cell repertoires in COVID-19. The overall study: The analysed material was cDNA or gDNA that came from T cells, B-cell-depleted T cells, or PBMCs.

Living in 20 to 30 US areas, the participants were between roughly 18 and 89 years of age. Membership in each cohort depended on participant-reported clinical history. The origin of this receptor is a woman aged 18-30 years who had been exposed to COVID-19. The sequencing input was PBMCs or T cells enriched from blood (not recorded which). The chain couples TRBV7-2 to TRBJ1-2; 7 nucleotides agree with TRBD1. CDR3 amino acids: CASSPRQGVADYGYTF. In DNA, the CDR3 is TGTGCCAGCAGCCCAAGACAGGGAGTCGCGGACTATGGCTACACCTTC.